These 20 T cell receptor beta chains originate from one sample sequenced in a study of blood T cell repertoires in COVID-19. Libraries were prepared by immunoSEQ multiplex PCR; TCRdb keeps only in-frame clonotypes and omits some of them. This table has some 160,000 clones, around four fifths appearing once. The sample consisted of peripheral blood. These receptors came from a woman of 80 years or more with COVID-19, enrolled during active disease.

This chain connects TRBV27 to TRBJ1-6; the D gene is possibly TRBD1 (6 bases). The CDR3 loop spans 16 amino acids. Germline V gene data show CDR1 as MNHEY and CDR2 as SMNVEV (reference sequence). Trimming removed 2 bases at V and 6 bases at J, with 14 bases between. CDR3 in amino acids: CASSLLQGSANSPLHF. CDR3 DNA sequence: TGTGCCAGCAGTTTACTACAGGGTTCCGCTAATTCACCCCTCCACTTT.

The V gene is TRBV7-8, the J gene TRBJ1-1; 10 positions match TRBD1. The V and J ends lost 5 bases and 5 bases, in that order; junction bases with no gene match: 8. CDR3 length: 15 amino acids. Germline V lookup: CDR1 SGHVS, CDR2 FQNEAQ. DNA of the CDR3: TGTGCCAGCAGCCCGGAGGGACAGGGGAGAACTGAAGCTTTCTTT. Protein: CASSPEGQGRTEAFF.

The chain carries TRBV19 and TRBJ1-6; TRBD1 matches at 9 bases. V was clipped by 4 bases and J by 7 bases; unmatched bases: 2. The CDR3 runs to 14 residues. Germline CDR1 is LNHDA and CDR2 is SQIVND (reference sequence). CDR3: CASSTGTGNSPLHF. CDR3 coding DNA: TGTGCCAGTAGTACCGGGACAGGGAATTCACCCCTCCACTTT.

V and J are TRBV5-1 and TRBJ1-1; 9 bases agree with TRBD1. Germline assignment: CDR1 SGHRS and CDR2 YFSETQ. The CDR3 length is 19 residues. V trimming: 0 bases; J trimming: 1 base; junction bases outside the gene matches: 13. The CDR3, as DNA: TGCGCCAGCAGCTTGGCCCCGGGACAGGGAAGTAGGGAGAACACTGAAGCTTTCTTT. The encoded protein is CASSLAPGQGSRENTEAFF.

CDR3 sequence reads: CASSVARQGYEQYF. CDR3 sequence (DNA): TGTGCCAGCAGCGTAGCGAGACAGGGTTACGAGCAGTACTTC. The chain couples TRBV9 to TRBJ2-7; TRBD1 aligns across 7 bases. The CDR3 runs 14 residues. The germline CDR1 and CDR2 sequences are SGDLS and YYNGEE. Trimming removed 0 bases from V and 4 bases from J; junction bases left unmatched: 4.

The chain has TRBV27 and TRBJ1-2; 10 positions agree with TRBD1. V lost 6 bases to trimming and J lost 6 bases; unmatched junction nucleotides: 4. CDR1 is MNHEY and CDR2 is SMNVEV in the germline V gene (reference sequence). The CDR3 has 13 amino acids. The CDR3 nucleotides read TGTGCCAGCAGACTGACAGGGGGCCATGGCTACACCTTC. Amino acid sequence: CASRLTGGHGYTF.

This clone is a singleton in its sample. The V call is TRBV20-1, the J call TRBJ1-1, with D perhaps TRBD1 (6 bases). The CDR3 is 10 amino acids. Germline V lookup: CDR1 DFQATT, CDR2 SNEGSKA (reference sequence). Trimming left V 5 bases short and J 8 bases short, with 9 bases between. The CDR3 DNA sequence: TGCAGTGCTGTAGACAGGGAAGCTTTCTTT. This gives the protein CSAVDREAFF.

The genes are TRBV5-1 and TRBJ1-2; 10 nucleotides match TRBD1. V lost 4 bases, J lost 4 bases, and 4 bases stayed unmatched. The CDR3 runs to 14 residues. Germline CDR1 and CDR2: SGHRS and YFSETQ. CDR3 region: CASSPDRGVYGYTF. The CDR3 bases are TGCGCCAGCAGCCCGGACAGGGGGGTCTATGGCTACACCTTC.

This clone occurred a few times. The rearrangement joins TRBV9 to TRBJ2-1; the match to TRBD2 covers 12 bases. This CDR3 is 17 amino acids long. V was pared by 2 bases and J by 4 bases, with 7 bases of the junction left unmatched. Looked up from germline, CDR1 is SGDLS and CDR2 is YYNGEE. The CDR3 DNA reads TGTGCCAGCAGCGTGGGTTCGACTAGCGGGGGTTACAATGAGCAGTTCTTC. Encoded protein: CASSVGSTSGGYNEQFF.

This clone appeared a few times. The chain employs TRBV9 and TRBJ2-3; 11 bases map to TRBD2. Germline-derived CDR1 and CDR2 are SGDLS and YYNGEE. This CDR3 is 16 amino acids long. Trimming took 4 bases from V and 0 from J; bases not matched to a gene: 4. The CDR3 sequence: CASSFSGRESTDTQYF. CDR3 coding DNA: TGTGCCAGCAGCTTTAGCGGGAGGGAGAGCACAGATACGCAGTATTTT.

CDR3 protein: CASSQGRSLGYGYTF. Here the CDR3 DNA reads TGTGCCAGCAGCCAAGGTAGGAGCCTGGGCTATGGCTACACCTTC. The chain couples TRBV3-1 (or the pseudogene TRBV3-2) to TRBJ1-2; no reliable D call. The CDR3 sequence is 15 residues long. V was pared by 1 base and J by 4 bases, with 13 bases between. CDR1 LGHDT and CDR2 YNNKEL come from the germline V gene (reference sequence).

The chain employs TRBV4-2 and TRBJ2-7, with D tentatively TRBD2 (5 bases). With 0 bases removed from V and 2 bases from J, the gap between germline ends came to 11 bases. The germline V gene has CDR1 LGHNA and CDR2 YNFKEQ. This CDR3 region has 15 residues. The CDR3 DNA sequence: TGTGCCAGCAGCCAAGATATCGAGGGCCCCTACGAGCAGTACTTC. Its protein is CASSQDIEGPYEQYF.

This chain links TRBV19 with TRBJ2-2, with 9 bases identical to TRBD1. Germline values: CDR1 LNHDA, CDR2 SQIVND (reference sequence). CDR3 size: 15 residues. V trimming: 4 bases; J trimming: 3 bases; junction bases outside the gene matches: 3. CDR3 nucleotide sequence: TGTGCCAGTAGTACCCGGGACAGGGACACCGGGGAGCTGTTTTTT. Translating gives CASSTRDRDTGELFF.

CDR3: CASSSWGGASDTQYF. The CDR3 DNA follows: TGTGCCAGCAGCTCATGGGGGGGGGCCTCAGATACGCAGTATTTT. V usage is TRBV11-2 and J usage is TRBJ2-3; D might be TRBD2 (7 bases). From germline, CDR1 is SGHAT and CDR2 FQNNGV. This CDR3 is 15 amino acids long. V was pared by 4 bases and J by 4 bases, with 15 bases between.

The chain has TRBV9 and TRBJ1-4; D may be TRBD1 (6 bases). Per germline, CDR1 SGDLS and CDR2 YYNGEE. The length of the CDR3 is 15 residues. The germline V and J ends were trimmed by 3 bases and 8 bases, with 17 bases remaining between them. This chain's CDR3 is CASSAQGTNGEKLFF. The CDR3 DNA follows: TGTGCCAGCAGCGCACAGGGAACGAACGGGGAAAAACTGTTTTTT.

This clone was picked up many times. The chain recombines TRBV28 with TRBJ2-1, with D possibly TRBD2 on 6 matching bases. Germline CDR1 MDHEN, CDR2 SYDVKM. V was pared by 7 bases and J by 2 bases, with 9 bases between. The CDR3 consists of 13 residues. The CDR3 here is CASIGLPYNEQFF. CDR3 DNA: TGTGCCAGCATAGGACTACCCTACAATGAGCAGTTCTTC.

This chain joins TRBV2 and TRBJ2-1, with 10 positions matching TRBD1. From germline, CDR1 is SNHLY and CDR2 FYNNEI. V dropped 6 bases and J dropped 4; count of bases not matched to a gene: 6. The CDR3 extends over 15 amino acids. CDR3 residues: CASREDRGVYNEQFF. Here the CDR3 DNA reads TGTGCCAGCAGGGAGGACAGGGGGGTTTACAATGAGCAGTTCTTC.

The chain employs TRBV19 and TRBJ1-2; D is ambiguous. The CDR3 length is 16 residues. In germline, CDR1 is LNHDA, CDR2 SQIVND (reference sequence). V was clipped by 5 bases and J by 2 bases, with 18 bases between them. The CDR3 loop reads CASSQARAVINYGYTF. The CDR3 DNA is TGTGCCAGTAGTCAGGCGCGGGCAGTCATAAACTATGGCTACACCTTC.

This clone was observed a few times. This chain uses TRBV28 with TRBJ2-4; D perhaps matches TRBD1 (6 bases). The CDR3 totals 15 residues. Trimming took 6 bases from V and 0 from J, leaving 12 bases between them. Germline-derived CDR1 and CDR2 are MDHEN and SYDVKM. The DNA of the CDR3 is TGTGCCAGCAGGGGGGCGGATGTAGCCAAAAACATTCAGTACTTC. As protein: CASRGADVAKNIQYF.

This clone was counted a few times. The genes are TRBV10-1 and TRBJ2-5; 7 bases are a match to TRBD2. CDR1 is WNHNN, CDR2 SYGVQD, per germline (reference sequence). J gave up 4 bases and V 3 bases, and 2 bases lay outside the gene matches. This CDR3 contains 13 residues. CDR3 DNA: TGCGCCAGCAGTGATGGCGGGAGAGAGACCCAGTACTTC. Protein: CASSDGGRETQYF.